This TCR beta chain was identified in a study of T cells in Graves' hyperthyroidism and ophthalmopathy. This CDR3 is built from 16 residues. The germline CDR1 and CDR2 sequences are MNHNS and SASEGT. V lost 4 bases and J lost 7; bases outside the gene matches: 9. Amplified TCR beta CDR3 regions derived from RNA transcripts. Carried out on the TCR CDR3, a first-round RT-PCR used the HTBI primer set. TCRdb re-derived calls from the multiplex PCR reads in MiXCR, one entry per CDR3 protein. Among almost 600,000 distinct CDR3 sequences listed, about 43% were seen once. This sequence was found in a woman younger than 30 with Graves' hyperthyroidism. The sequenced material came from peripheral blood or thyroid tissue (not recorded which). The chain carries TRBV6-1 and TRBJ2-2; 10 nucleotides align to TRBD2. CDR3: CASSVQLAGTGGELFF. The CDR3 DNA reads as TGTGCCAGCAGTGTACAACTAGCGGGAACCGGCGGGGAGCTGTTTTTT.